These 15 T cell receptor beta chains originate from one sample sequenced in a study of OX40 agonist ivuxolimab in advanced cancers. The method was immunoSEQ multiplex PCR; TCRdb's version includes in-frame clones alone and lacks a portion of them. The data hold about 35,000 clones, with 80% to 85% observed a single time. The sequencing here drew on CD4+ or CD8+ T cells sorted from blood, taken in a trial of the OX40 agonist ivuxolimab. The receptors were sampled from an adult with an advanced solid tumor such as melanoma, head and neck, liver or kidney cancer.

The gene calls are TRBV14 and TRBJ2-3; no clear D gene. The length of the CDR3 is 15 residues. The V end was cut by 1 base, the J end by 2 bases, with 10 bases between. CDR1 is SGHDN and CDR2 is FVKESK in the germline V gene. In DNA, the CDR3 is TGTGCCAGCAGCCAAGGGCGGTATCCCACAGATACGCAGTATTTT. This translates into CASSQGRYPTDTQYF.

The rearrangement joins TRBV5-8 to TRBJ2-7, with D perhaps TRBD2 (5 bases). Looked up from germline, CDR1 is SGHTS and CDR2 is YDEGEE. The CDR3 runs 15 residues. Trimming removed 4 bases at V and 3 bases at J, with 17 bases between. Here the CDR3 reads CASSPTRVRNYEQYF. CDR3 nucleotide sequence: TGTGCCAGCAGCCCGACGCGGGTACGAAACTACGAGCAGTACTTC.

This chain uses TRBV11-2 with TRBJ2-2; 10 positions agree with TRBD2. With 5 bases clipped from V and 5 bases from J, the junction kept 5 bases outside the gene matches. This CDR3 region has 15 residues. The germline gives CDR1 SGHAT, CDR2 FQNNGV. CDR3 coding DNA: TGTGCCAGCAGCGCACTAGCGGGGAAGACCGGGGAGCTGTTTTTT. Its translation: CASSALAGKTGELFF.

This clone is a singleton in its sample. CDR3 residues: CASRPGQVNQPQHF. The CDR3 DNA reads as TGTGCCAGCAGACCGGGACAAGTCAATCAGCCCCAGCATTTT. The V call is TRBV2, the J call TRBJ1-5; weak D call: TRBD1 (6 bases). The CDR3 is made up of 14 amino acids. Germline V CDR1 and CDR2: SNHLY, FYNNEI. V lost 6 bases to trimming and J lost 3 bases, with 12 bases between them.

This clone was detected a few times. The chain has TRBV10-3 and TRBJ2-3; D gene ambiguous. The V and J ends lost 5 bases and 0 bases respectively, with 3 bases between them. This CDR3 contains 12 residues. Looked up from germline, CDR1 is ENHRY and CDR2 is SYGVKD. For the CDR3, the DNA is TGTGCCATCAGTTCTAGCACAGATACGCAGTATTTT. Translation: CAISSSTDTQYF.

The chain combines TRBV4-1 with TRBJ1-5, with D unresolved. Germline loops: CDR1 MGHRA, CDR2 YSYEKL. Trimming left V 1 base short and J 3 bases short, with 13 bases between. The CDR3 consists of 16 residues. CDR3 residues: CASSQAWSLINQPQHF. DNA for the CDR3: TGCGCCAGCAGCCAAGCCTGGTCTCTTATCAATCAGCCCCAGCATTTT.

The genes are TRBV12-5 and TRBJ2-2, with 7 bases matching TRBD1. This CDR3 region has 13 residues. J gave up 4 bases and V 10 bases, and 6 bases lay outside the gene matches. CDR1 and CDR2 (germline): LGHNT, FRNRAP. CDR3 DNA sequence: TGTGCTACCCGACAGGGAATCACCGGGGAGCTGTTTTTT. Amino acid sequence: CATRQGITGELFF.

The rearrangement joins TRBV19 to TRBJ2-5; D is possibly TRBD2 (5 bases). The V gene's germline CDR1 is LNHDA and CDR2 SQIVND (reference sequence). V was clipped by 1 base and J by 10 bases, with 13 bases between them. The CDR3 is 13 residues long. The CDR3 loop is CASSIGGSPLQYF. CDR3 in DNA: TGTGCCAGTAGTATAGGCGGGTCCCCCCTCCAGTACTTC.

This sequence joins TRBV7-9 and TRBJ2-7, with TRBD1 matching 12 bases. CDR1 is SEHNR and CDR2 is FQNEAQ in the germline V gene (reference sequence). The CDR3 is made up of 16 amino acids. V shed 7 bases and J 3 bases; nucleotides not matched to a gene: 10. The CDR3 sequence: CASKAKGTGGVYEQYF. CDR3 DNA: TGTGCCAGCAAAGCAAAGGGGACAGGGGGCGTCTACGAGCAGTACTTC.

This clone was recorded once. This chain links TRBV11-3 with TRBJ2-3; D not certain. This CDR3 is built from 12 residues. V was shortened by 3 bases and J by 1 base, with 2 bases between the two germline ends. CDR1 is SGHNT and CDR2 is YENEEA in the germline V gene. The CDR3 sequence: CASSLGTDTQYF. CDR3 nucleotides: TGTGCCAGCAGCTTGGGCACAGATACGCAGTATTTT.

This chain connects TRBV10-3 to TRBJ1-1; a possible D gene is TRBD1 (6 bases). V dropped 6 bases and J dropped 2 bases, with 16 bases sitting between them. CDR1 and CDR2 from the germline V gene are ENHRY and SYGVKD. The CDR3 runs 15 residues. CDR3 sequence reads: CAIRRGAGQNTEAFF. The DNA of the CDR3 is TGTGCCATCAGAAGGGGGGCAGGGCAAAACACTGAAGCTTTCTTT.

The chain uses TRBV21-1 and TRBJ2-1; TRBD2, the table's D call, lacks a check against the DNA. TRBV21-1 is tagged as a pseudogene. This CDR3 region has 15 residues. The CDR3, as DNA: TGTGCCAGCAGCAAAGTAGCGGAATCCTACAATGAGCAGTTCTTC. This sequence encodes CASSKVAESYNEQFF.

This clone was picked up one time. The chain recombines TRBV29-1 with TRBJ2-3; 7 nucleotides match TRBD1. Germline-derived CDR1 and CDR2 are SQVTM and ANQGSEA. Losses at the gene ends were 7 bases for V and 2 bases for J; bases not matched to a gene: 9. The CDR3 contains 14 residues. The chain's CDR3 is CSAGQDLSTDTQYF. CDR3 sequence (DNA): TGCAGCGCCGGACAGGACCTATCCACAGATACGCAGTATTTT.

The V and J genes are TRBV19 and TRBJ1-2; 7 nucleotides line up with TRBD1. Losses at the gene ends were 8 bases for V and 3 bases for J; bases not matched to a gene: 9. This CDR3 comprises 14 residues. Germline V gene sequence: CDR1 LNHDA, CDR2 SQIVND (reference sequence). As DNA, the CDR3 is TGTGCCAGTGGATTTACAGGGGAACACTATGGCTACACCTTC. The encoded protein is CASGFTGEHYGYTF.

The chain is built from TRBV6-6 and TRBJ1-4; 9 positions match TRBD1. The CDR3 is made up of 15 amino acids. With V trimmed by 5 bases and J by 3 bases, 4 bases remained unmatched. Germline CDR1 is MNHNY and CDR2 is SVGAGI (reference sequence). In nucleotides, the CDR3 is TGTGCCAGCAGTCAACGACAGGGGGCTAATGAAAAACTGTTTTTT. It yields the protein CASSQRQGANEKLFF.